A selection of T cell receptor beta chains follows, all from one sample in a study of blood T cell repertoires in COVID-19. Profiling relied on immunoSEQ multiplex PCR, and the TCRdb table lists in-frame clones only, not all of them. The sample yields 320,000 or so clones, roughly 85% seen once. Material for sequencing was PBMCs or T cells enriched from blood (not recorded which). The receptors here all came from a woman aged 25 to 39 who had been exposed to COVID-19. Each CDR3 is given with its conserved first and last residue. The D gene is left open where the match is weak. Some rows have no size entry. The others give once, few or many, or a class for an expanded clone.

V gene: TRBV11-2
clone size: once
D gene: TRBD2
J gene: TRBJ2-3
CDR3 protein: CASSSPSGGVSDTQYF
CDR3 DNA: TGTGCCAGCAGCTCCCCTAGCGGGGGGGTATCGGATACGCAGTATTTT

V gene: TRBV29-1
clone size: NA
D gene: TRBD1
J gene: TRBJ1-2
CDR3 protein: CSVVDKGQGTF
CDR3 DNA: TGCAGCGTTGTAGATAAGGGACAGGGCACCTTC

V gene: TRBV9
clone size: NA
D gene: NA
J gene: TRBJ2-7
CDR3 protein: CASSTRQGSEQYF
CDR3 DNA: TGTGCCAGCAGCACTCGTCAGGGTTCCGAGCAGTACTTC

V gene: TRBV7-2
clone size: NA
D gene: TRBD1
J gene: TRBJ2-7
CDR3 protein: CASSLGRQGGLGEQYF
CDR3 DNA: TGTGCCAGCAGCTTAGGGAGACAGGGTGGACTGGGGGAGCAGTACTTC

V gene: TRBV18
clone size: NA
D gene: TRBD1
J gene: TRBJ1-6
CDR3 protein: CASSPARGNSPLHF
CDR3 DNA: TGTGCCAGCTCACCCGCCAGGGGGAATTCACCCCTCCACTTT

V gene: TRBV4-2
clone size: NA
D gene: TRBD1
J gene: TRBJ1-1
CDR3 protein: CASSQDRQGYTEAFF
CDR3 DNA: TGTGCCAGCAGCCAAGATCGACAGGGGTACACTGAAGCTTTCTTT

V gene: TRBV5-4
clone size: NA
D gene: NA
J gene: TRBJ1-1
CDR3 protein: CASSLGTAAKAFF
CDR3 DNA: TGTGCCAGCAGCTTGGGGACAGCCGCCAAGGCTTTCTTT

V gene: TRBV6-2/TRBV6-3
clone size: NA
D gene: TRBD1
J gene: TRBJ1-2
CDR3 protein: CASSEGAYGYTF
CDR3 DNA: TGTGCCAGCAGTGAGGGGGCGTATGGCTACACCTTC

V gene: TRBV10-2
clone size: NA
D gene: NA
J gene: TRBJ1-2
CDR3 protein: CASSESVGAGGYTF
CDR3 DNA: TGCGCCAGCAGTGAGTCCGTAGGCGCGGGGGGCTACACCTTC

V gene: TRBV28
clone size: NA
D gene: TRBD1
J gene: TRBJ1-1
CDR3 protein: CASSFPHRQGSNTEAFF
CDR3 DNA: TGTGCCAGCAGTTTCCCACACAGACAGGGCTCGAACACTGAAGCTTTCTTT

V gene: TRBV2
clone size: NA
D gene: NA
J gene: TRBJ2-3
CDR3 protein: CASSEGPRADTQYF
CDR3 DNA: TGTGCCAGCAGTGAAGGGCCCAGGGCAGATACGCAGTATTTT

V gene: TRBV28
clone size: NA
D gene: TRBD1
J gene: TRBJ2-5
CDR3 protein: CASSRDRGRETQYF
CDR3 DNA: TGTGCCAGCAGTCGGGACAGGGGGCGGGAGACCCAGTACTTC

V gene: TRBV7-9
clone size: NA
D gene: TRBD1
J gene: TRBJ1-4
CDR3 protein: CASRPGQGALQDEKLFF
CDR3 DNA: TGTGCCAGCAGGCCGGGACAGGGGGCCCTACAAGATGAAAAACTGTTTTTT

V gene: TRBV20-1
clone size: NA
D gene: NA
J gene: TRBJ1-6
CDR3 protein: CSASREQGNSPLHF
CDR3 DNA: TGCAGTGCTAGTAGGGAACAGGGTAATTCACCCCTCCACTTT

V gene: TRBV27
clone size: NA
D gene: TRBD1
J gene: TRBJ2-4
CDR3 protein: CASSSGTVKNIQYF
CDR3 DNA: TGTGCCAGCAGTTCCGGGACAGTCAAAAACATTCAGTACTTC

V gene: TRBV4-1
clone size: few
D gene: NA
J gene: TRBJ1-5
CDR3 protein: CASRDLEGASNQPQHF
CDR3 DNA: TGCGCCAGCAGGGACCTCGAGGGAGCCAGCAATCAGCCCCAGCATTTT

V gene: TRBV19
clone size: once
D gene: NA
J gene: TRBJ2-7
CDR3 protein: CASSIGGWTYEQYF
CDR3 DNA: TGTGCCAGTAGTATAGGCGGTTGGACCTACGAGCAGTACTTC

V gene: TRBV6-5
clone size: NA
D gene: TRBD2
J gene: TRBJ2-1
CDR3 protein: CASSYAGGNNEQFF
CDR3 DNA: TGTGCCAGCAGTTACGCGGGAGGTAACAATGAGCAGTTCTTC

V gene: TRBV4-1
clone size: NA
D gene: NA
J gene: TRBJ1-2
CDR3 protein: CASSQPTQGRYGYTF
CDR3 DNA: TGCGCCAGCAGCCAACCCACGCAAGGGAGGTATGGCTACACCTTC

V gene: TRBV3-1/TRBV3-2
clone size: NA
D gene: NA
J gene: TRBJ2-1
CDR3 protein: CASRGDSLNYNEQFF
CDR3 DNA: TGTGCCAGCAGGGGGGACTCCCTGAACTACAATGAGCAGTTCTTC

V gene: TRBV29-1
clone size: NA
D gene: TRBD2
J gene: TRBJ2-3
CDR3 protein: CSVEGRGGDRDTQYF
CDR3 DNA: TGCAGCGTTGAAGGGCGGGGGGGCGATAGGGATACGCAGTATTTT

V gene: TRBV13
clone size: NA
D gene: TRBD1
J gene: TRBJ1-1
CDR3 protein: CASSLDSGQGPNTEAFF
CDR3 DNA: TGTGCCAGCAGCTTAGACTCGGGACAGGGACCGAACACTGAAGCTTTCTTT

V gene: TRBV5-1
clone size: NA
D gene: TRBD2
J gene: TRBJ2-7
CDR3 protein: CASSLVPSGTYEQYF
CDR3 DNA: TGCGCCAGCAGCTTGGTACCTAGCGGAACCTACGAGCAGTACTTC

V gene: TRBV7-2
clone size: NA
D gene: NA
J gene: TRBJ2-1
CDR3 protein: CASSPGVYEQFF
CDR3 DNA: TGTGCCAGCAGCCCGGGTGTGTATGAGCAGTTCTTC

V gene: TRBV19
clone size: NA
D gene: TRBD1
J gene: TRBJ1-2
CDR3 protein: CATEDRTGYTF
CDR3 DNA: TGTGCCACAGAGGACAGGACCGGCTACACCTTC

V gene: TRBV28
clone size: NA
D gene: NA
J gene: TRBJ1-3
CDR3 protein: CASGDTGTGNTIYF
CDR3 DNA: TGTGCCAGCGGGGATACAGGGACTGGAAACACCATATATTTT

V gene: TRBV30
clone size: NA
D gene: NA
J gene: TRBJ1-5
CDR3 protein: CAWNGADGHSNQPQHF
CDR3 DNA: TGTGCCTGGAACGGAGCGGACGGTCATAGCAATCAGCCCCAGCATTTT

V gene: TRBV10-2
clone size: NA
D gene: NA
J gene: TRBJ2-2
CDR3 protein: CASSPGHTTNTGELFF
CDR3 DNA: TGCGCCAGCAGTCCGGGACACACAACGAACACCGGGGAGCTGTTTTTT

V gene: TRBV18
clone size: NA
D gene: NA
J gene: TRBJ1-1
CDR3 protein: CASSTDRNTEAFF
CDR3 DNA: TGTGCCAGCTCTACCGACAGGAACACTGAAGCTTTCTTT

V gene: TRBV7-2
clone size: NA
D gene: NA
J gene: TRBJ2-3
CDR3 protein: CASSLGSGADTQYF
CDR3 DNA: TGTGCCAGCAGCTTAGGGTCAGGGGCAGATACGCAGTATTTT

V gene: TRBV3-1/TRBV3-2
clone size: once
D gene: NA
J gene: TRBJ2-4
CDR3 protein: CASSPTGAKNIQYF
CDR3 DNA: TGTGCCAGCAGCCCCACAGGGGCCAAAAACATTCAGTACTTC